This T cell receptor (beta chain) was recorded in a study of blood T cell repertoires in COVID-19. TCRdb's copy holds only in-frame clones and misses some; the assay was immunoSEQ multiplex PCR. The sample records about 220,000 clones, roughly 85% being singletons. Germline assignment: CDR1 SGHNT and CDR2 YENEEA. The V and J ends lost 3 bases and 3 bases, in that order; junction bases with no gene match: 13. CDR3 length: 18 amino acids. This TCR derives from a woman in her 70s with COVID-19, enrolled during active disease. The chain is built from TRBV11-3 and TRBJ2-1; TRBD2 matches 8 bases. The sequenced sample was peripheral blood. CDR3 bases: TGTGCCAGCAGCTTTCCTTGGGGAGCGGGGGAACACTACAATGAGCAGTTCTTC. Protein sequence: CASSFPWGAGEHYNEQFF.